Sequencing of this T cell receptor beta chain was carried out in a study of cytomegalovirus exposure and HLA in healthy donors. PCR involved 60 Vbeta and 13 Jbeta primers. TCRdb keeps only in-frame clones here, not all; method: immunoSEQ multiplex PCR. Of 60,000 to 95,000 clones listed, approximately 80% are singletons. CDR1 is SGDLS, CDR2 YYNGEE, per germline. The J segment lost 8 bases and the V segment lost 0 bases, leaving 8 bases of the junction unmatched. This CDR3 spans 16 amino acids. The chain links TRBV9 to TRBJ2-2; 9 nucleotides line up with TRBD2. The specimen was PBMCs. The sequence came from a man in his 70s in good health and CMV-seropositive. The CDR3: CASSVVPSGMVGELFF. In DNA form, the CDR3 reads TGTGCCAGCAGCGTAGTCCCTAGCGGGATGGTTGGGGAGCTGTTTTTT. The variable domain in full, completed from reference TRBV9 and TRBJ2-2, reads DSGVTQTPKHLITATGQRVTLRCSPRSGDLSVYWYQQSLDQGLQFLIQYYNGEERAKGNILERFSAQQFPDLHSELNLSSLELGDSALYFCASSVVPSGMVGELFFGEGSRLTVL.